This entry lists 14 T cell receptor beta chains sequenced from one sample in a study of blood T cell repertoires in COVID-19. Sequencing used immunoSEQ multiplex PCR; TCRdb keeps in-frame clones, though not all of them. The top ten clones hold less than 4.5% of a sample with more than 95,000 clones, 70% to 90% of them seen once. What was sequenced was peripheral blood. The receptor source for this set is a human donor in a cohort sampled during active COVID-19.

The chain couples TRBV19 to TRBJ2-5, with D unclear. The CDR3 covers 13 residues. V dropped 6 bases and J dropped 5 bases, with 13 bases sitting between them. From germline, CDR1 is LNHDA and CDR2 SQIVND (reference sequence). In nucleotides, the CDR3 is TGTGCCAGTAGCTATGCTAGTCGTGAGACCCAGTACTTC. Translation: CASSYASRETQYF.

The chain has TRBV14 and TRBJ2-5; 8 nucleotides line up with TRBD2. J gave up 4 bases and V 4 bases, and 5 bases lay outside the gene matches. Germline CDR1 and CDR2: SGHDN and FVKESK. The CDR3 runs to 14 residues. For the CDR3, the DNA is TGTGCCAGCAGCCCCGGGGGGGTCCCAGAGACCCAGTACTTC. This codes for CASSPGGVPETQYF.

This chain connects TRBV7-2 to TRBJ1-4, with a tentative D call TRBD1 (5 bases). This CDR3 spans 15 amino acids. Per the germline V gene, CDR1 is SGHTA and CDR2 is FQGNSA. The germline V and J ends were trimmed by 1 base and 9 bases, with 15 bases remaining between them. This CDR3 is CASSLGGGDMKKLFF. The CDR3 DNA is TGTGCCAGCAGCTTAGGTGGAGGGGATATGAAAAAACTGTTTTTT.

The chain has TRBV27 and TRBJ2-7; TRBD1 might be the D (6 bases). This CDR3 contains 13 residues. From germline, CDR1 is MNHEY and CDR2 SMNVEV (reference sequence). The V end was cut by 0 bases, the J end by 4 bases, with 7 bases between. CDR3 sequence (DNA): TGTGCCAGCAGTTTATCGGACAGATACGAGCAGTACTTC. Translation: CASSLSDRYEQYF.

This chain joins TRBV7-2 and TRBJ2-7; TRBD2 might be the D (5 bases). This CDR3 spans 13 amino acids. The germline gives CDR1 SGHTA, CDR2 FQGNSA. Between the trimmed V and J ends, which lost 1 base and 2 bases, there was a span of 6 bases. CDR3 protein: CASSLVGTYEQYF. For the CDR3, the DNA is TGTGCCAGCAGCTTAGTCGGGACCTACGAGCAGTACTTC.

This clone was detected only once. The chain recombines TRBV19 with TRBJ2-5, with TRBD1 matching 9 bases. The V segment lost 8 bases and the J segment 2 bases; nucleotides outside the gene matches: 9. The length of the CDR3 is 15 residues. The germline gives CDR1 LNHDA, CDR2 SQIVND (reference sequence). The CDR3 DNA reads as TGTGCCAGTGGACCGGGACAGGGTGAGCAAGAGACCCAGTACTTC. This translates into CASGPGQGEQETQYF.

The V and J genes are TRBV6-5 and TRBJ2-5; 10 nucleotides align to TRBD1. The CDR3 spans 16 residues. V trimming: 0 bases; J trimming: 0 bases; junction bases outside the gene matches: 1. CDR1 is MNHEY and CDR2 is SVGAGI in the germline V gene. As DNA, the CDR3 is TGTGCCAGCAGTTACTCCGGGACAGGGGACCAAGAGACCCAGTACTTC. Translating it yields CASSYSGTGDQETQYF.

The chain recombines TRBV30 with TRBJ2-1; D may be TRBD2 (7 bases). Trimming cost V 0 bases and J 10 bases, with 19 bases left between them. Germline V gene lookup returns CDR1 GTSNPN and CDR2 SVGIG (reference sequence). CDR3 length: 15 amino acids. This CDR3 is CAWSVGGWASGEQFF. DNA of the CDR3: TGTGCCTGGAGTGTAGGGGGGTGGGCTAGCGGCGAGCAGTTCTTC. Combining the CDR3 with reference TRBV30 and TRBJ2-1 gives the whole variable domain SQTIHQWPATLVQPVGSPLSLECTVEGTSNPNLYWYRQAAGRGLQLLFYSVGIGQISSEVPQNLSASRPQDRQFILSSKKLLLSDSGFYLCAWSVGGWASGEQFFGPGTRLTVL.

Remarks on this clone: Other DNA sequences within the sample encode an identical CDR3. The CDR3 DNA is TGTGCCAGCAGCTTAGGGCCCGGGGAGCTGTTTTTT. It yields the protein CASSLGPGELFF. The chain uses TRBV7-8 and TRBJ2-2; D not certain. This CDR3 comprises 12 residues. The germline V gene has CDR1 SGHVS and CDR2 FQNEAQ. V dropped 1 base and J dropped 6 bases, with 3 bases sitting between them.

The chain carries TRBV5-6 and TRBJ2-1, with D possibly being TRBD2 (6 bases). The CDR3 covers 14 residues. Germline values: CDR1 SGHDT, CDR2 YYEEEE. Between the trimmed V and J ends, which lost 2 bases and 2 bases, there was a span of 8 bases. CDR3 sequence: CASSLGTAYNEQFF. Here the CDR3 DNA reads TGTGCCAGCAGCTTAGGGACTGCCTACAATGAGCAGTTCTTC. Full variable domain (missing parts from reference TRBV5-6 and TRBJ2-1): DAGVTQSPTHLIKTRGQQVTLRCSPKSGHDTVSWYQQALGQGPQFIFQYYEEEERQRGNFPDRFSGHQFPNYSSELNVNALLLGDSALYLCASSLGTAYNEQFFGPGTRLTVL.

The chain has TRBV25-1 and TRBJ2-7; tentative D call: TRBD1 (6 bases). There are 13 residues in the CDR3. Germline V gene lookup returns CDR1 MGHDK and CDR2 SYGVNS. Trimming cost V 7 bases and J 0 bases, with 10 bases left between them. CDR3 DNA sequence: TGTGCCAGCAAAAGGGACATCTCCTACGAGCAGTACTTC. Translation: CASKRDISYEQYF.

This rearrangement joins TRBV7-9 to TRBJ2-1; either TRBD1 or TRBD2 may fit D (7 bases each). The CDR3 spans 15 residues. Germline values: CDR1 SEHNR, CDR2 FQNEAQ (reference sequence). The V end was cut by 8 bases, the J end by 9 bases, with 23 bases between. Here the CDR3 reads CASRRGGARPGEQFF. CDR3 DNA: TGTGCCAGCCGCAGGGGGGGCGCGCGGCCCGGTGAGCAGTTCTTC.

V gene TRBV6-4 combines with J gene TRBJ2-3; D is possibly TRBD2 (6 bases). Trimming removed 4 bases from V and 5 bases from J, with 16 bases in between. CDR1 and CDR2 from the germline V gene are MRHNA and SNTAGT. The CDR3 is 15 residues long. CDR3 sequence: CASSGVAVVKDTQYF. CDR3 nucleotides: TGTGCCAGCAGTGGGGTAGCGGTGGTAAAAGATACGCAGTATTTT.

The V and J genes are TRBV27 and TRBJ1-1; D call uncertain. V lost 9 bases, J lost 0 bases, and 20 bases lay in between. Germline V lookup: CDR1 MNHEY, CDR2 SMNVEV (reference sequence). The CDR3 contains 16 residues. CDR3 loop: CASLGSGANMNTEAFF. CDR3 bases: TGTGCCAGTTTAGGTAGCGGAGCGAACATGAACACTGAAGCTTTCTTT.